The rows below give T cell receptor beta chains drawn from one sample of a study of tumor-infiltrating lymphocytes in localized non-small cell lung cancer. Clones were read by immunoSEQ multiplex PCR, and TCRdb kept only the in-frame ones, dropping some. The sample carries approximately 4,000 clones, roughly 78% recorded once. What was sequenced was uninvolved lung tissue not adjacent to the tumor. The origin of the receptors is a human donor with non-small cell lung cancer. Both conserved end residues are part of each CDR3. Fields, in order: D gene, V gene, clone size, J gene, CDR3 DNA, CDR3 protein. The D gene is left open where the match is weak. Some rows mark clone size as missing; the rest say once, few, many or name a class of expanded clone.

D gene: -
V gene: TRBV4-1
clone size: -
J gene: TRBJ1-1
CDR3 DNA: TGCGCCAGCAGCGAGACCCCGGGCGGGGAAAGCGCTGAAGCTTTCTTT
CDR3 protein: CASSETPGGESAEAFF

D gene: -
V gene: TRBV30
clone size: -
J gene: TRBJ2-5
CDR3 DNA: TGTGCCTGGACTAGTCAAGAGACCCAGTACTTC
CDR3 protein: CAWTSQETQYF

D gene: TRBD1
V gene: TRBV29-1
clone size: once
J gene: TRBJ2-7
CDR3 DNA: TGCAGCGTCGGGACAGGGACCTACGAGCAGTACTTC
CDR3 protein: CSVGTGTYEQYF

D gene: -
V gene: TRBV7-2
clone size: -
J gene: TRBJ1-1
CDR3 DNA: TGTGCCAGCAGCCTCTCAGGCAGCCTCACTGAAGCTTTCTTT
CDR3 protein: CASSLSGSLTEAFF

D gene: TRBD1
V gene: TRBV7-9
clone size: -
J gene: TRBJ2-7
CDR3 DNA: TGTGCCAGCAGCGGGACAGGGATCCACGAGCAGTACTTC
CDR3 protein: CASSGTGIHEQYF

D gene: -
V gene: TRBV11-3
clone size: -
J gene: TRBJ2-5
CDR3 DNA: TGTGCCAGCAGCTCGAACCGGGGCCCAAAAGAGACCCAGTACTTC
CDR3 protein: CASSSNRGPKETQYF

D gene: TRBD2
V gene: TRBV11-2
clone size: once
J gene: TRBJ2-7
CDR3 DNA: TGTGCCAGCAGCTCTTTGGGGACTAGCGCCTACGAGCAGTACTTC
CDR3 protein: CASSSLGTSAYEQYF

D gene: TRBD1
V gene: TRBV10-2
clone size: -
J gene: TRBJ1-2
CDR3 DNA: TGCGCCAGCAGTGACGTCCCCGGGACAGCCGTTTGGAATGGCTACACCTTC
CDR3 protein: CASSDVPGTAVWNGYTF

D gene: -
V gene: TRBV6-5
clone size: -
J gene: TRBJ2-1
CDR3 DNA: TGTGCCAGCAGTCCAACAAGCTACAATGAGCAGTTCTTC
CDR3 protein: CASSPTSYNEQFF

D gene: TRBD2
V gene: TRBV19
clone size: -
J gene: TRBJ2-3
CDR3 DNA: TGTGCCAGTACAGCGGGAGGGCCAGATACGCAGTATTTT
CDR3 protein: CASTAGGPDTQYF

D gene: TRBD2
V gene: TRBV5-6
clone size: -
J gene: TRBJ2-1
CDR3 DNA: TGTGCCAGCAGCTTGGAGCGGGGGGCCATCTTAAATGAGCAGTTCTTC
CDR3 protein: CASSLERGAILNEQFF

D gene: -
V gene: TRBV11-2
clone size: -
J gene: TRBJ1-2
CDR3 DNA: TGTGCCAGCAGCTTCACGGGGGAGTCAGGCTACACCTTC
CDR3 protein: CASSFTGESGYTF

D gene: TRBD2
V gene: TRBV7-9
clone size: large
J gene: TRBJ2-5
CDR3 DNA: TGTGCCAGCAGCTTAATACGACTAGCGGGAACAGAGACCCAGTACTTC
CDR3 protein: CASSLIRLAGTETQYF

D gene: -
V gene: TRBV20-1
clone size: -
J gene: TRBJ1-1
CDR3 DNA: TGCAGTGCCCCCGTGAGTGCTGAAGCTTTCTTT
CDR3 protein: CSAPVSAEAFF

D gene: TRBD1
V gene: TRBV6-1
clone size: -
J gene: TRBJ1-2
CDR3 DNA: TGTGCCAGCAGTGAAACATTTACCCTTCTCAGGGGGAACTATGGCTACACCTTC
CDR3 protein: CASSETFTLLRGNYGYTF

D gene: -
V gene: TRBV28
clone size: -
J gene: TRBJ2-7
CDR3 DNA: TGTGCCAGCAGTTTCGGCCCCATCCTCGGCGAGCAGTACTTC
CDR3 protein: CASSFGPILGEQYF

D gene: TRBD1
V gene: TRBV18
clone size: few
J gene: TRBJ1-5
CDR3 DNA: TGTGCCAGCTCACCACTTGCCCAGGGGGACGGGGGAAGCAATCAGCCCCAGCATTTT
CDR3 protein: CASSPLAQGDGGSNQPQHF

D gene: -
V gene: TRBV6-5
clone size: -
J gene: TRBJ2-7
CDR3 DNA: TGTGCCAGCAGTTACATCACCTCGACAGGATACGAGCAGTACTTC
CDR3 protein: CASSYITSTGYEQYF

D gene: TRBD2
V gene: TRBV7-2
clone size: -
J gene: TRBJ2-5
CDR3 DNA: TGTGCCAGCAGCTTTAGCGGGAGCCAAAAACAAGAGACCCAGTACTTC
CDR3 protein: CASSFSGSQKQETQYF

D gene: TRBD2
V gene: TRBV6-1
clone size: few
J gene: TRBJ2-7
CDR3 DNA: TGTGCCAGCAGTGAAGCGAATCTACAACTAGCGGGAGGATACTACGAGCAGTACTTC
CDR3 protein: CASSEANLQLAGGYYEQYF

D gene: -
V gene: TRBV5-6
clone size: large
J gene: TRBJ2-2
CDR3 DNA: TGTGCCAGCAGCCGAGGACCGAACACCGGGGAGCTGTTTTTT
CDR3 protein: CASSRGPNTGELFF

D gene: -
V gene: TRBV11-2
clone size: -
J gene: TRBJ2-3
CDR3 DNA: TGTGCCAGCAGCTTAGTCGGACTTGGGGGCACAGATACGCAGTATTTT
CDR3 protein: CASSLVGLGGTDTQYF

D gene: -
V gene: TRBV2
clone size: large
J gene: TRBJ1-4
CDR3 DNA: TGTGCCAGCAGGGCGGGAGAAACTAATGAAAAACTGTTTTTT
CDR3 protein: CASRAGETNEKLFF

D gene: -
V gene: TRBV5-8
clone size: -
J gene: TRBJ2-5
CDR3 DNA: TGTGCCAGCAGTACAGGGAGTACGGAGACCCAGTACTTC
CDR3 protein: CASSTGSTETQYF

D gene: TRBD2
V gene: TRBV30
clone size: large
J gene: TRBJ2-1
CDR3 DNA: TGTGCCTGGACTAGCGGGGGGGCTCGTGAGCAGTTCTTC
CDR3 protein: CAWTSGGAREQFF

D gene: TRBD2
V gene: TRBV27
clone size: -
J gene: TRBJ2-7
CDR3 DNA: TGTACCAGCAGACAGCTAGCGGGAGGCCTCTACGAGCAGTACTTC
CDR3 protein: CTSRQLAGGLYEQYF

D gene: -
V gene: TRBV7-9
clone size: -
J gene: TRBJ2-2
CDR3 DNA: TGTGCCAGCAATCAGGGATACACCGGGGAGCTGTTTTTT
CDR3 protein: CASNQGYTGELFF

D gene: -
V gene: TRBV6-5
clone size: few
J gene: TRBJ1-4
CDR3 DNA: TGTGCCAGCAGGAGGACGCGGATTGGGGAAAAACTGTTTTTT
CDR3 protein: CASRRTRIGEKLFF

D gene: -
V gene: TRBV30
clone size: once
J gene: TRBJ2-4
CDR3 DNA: TGTGCCACGGTGACAGGCCACACCGACATTCAGTACTTC
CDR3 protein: CATVTGHTDIQYF

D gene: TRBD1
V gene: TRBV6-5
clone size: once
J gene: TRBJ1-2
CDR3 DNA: TGTGCCAGCAGTTACGAGTCAGGGGGTAACGATGGCTACACCTTC
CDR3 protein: CASSYESGGNDGYTF

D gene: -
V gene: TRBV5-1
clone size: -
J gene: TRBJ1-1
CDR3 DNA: TGCGCCAGCAGCCCGTGGGTGAACACTGAAGCTTTCTTT
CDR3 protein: CASSPWVNTEAFF

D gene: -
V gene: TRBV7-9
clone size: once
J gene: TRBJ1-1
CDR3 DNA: TGTGCCAGCAGCTTAGCGGGGGGGGTATCCACTGAAGCTTTCTTT
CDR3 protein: CASSLAGGVSTEAFF

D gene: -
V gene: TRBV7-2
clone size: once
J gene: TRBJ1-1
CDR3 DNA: TGTGCCAGCAGCTCCCTAAACTTGAGCACTGAAGCTTTCTTT
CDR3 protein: CASSSLNLSTEAFF

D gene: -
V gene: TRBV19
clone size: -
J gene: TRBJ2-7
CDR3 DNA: TGTGCCAGTAGTAGGACTAAAACCTACGAGCAGTACTTC
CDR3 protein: CASSRTKTYEQYF

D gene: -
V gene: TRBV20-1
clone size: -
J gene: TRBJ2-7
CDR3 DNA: TGCAGTGCTTCGCCTGAGGACGAGCAGTACTTC
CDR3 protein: CSASPEDEQYF

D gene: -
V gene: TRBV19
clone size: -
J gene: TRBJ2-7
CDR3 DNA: TGTGCCAGTAGTAGTCAACAGGGTAGCTCCTACGAGCAGTACTTC
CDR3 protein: CASSSQQGSSYEQYF

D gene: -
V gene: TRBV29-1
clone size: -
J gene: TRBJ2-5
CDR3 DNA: TGCATCCGAGGAGAGACCCAGTACTTC
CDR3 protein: CIRGETQYF

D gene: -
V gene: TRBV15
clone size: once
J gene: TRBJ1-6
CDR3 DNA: TGTGCCACCAGCAGCAGACAGACAGAAAATTCACCCCTCCACTTT
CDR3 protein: CATSSRQTENSPLHF

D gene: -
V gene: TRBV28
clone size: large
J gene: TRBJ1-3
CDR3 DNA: TGTGCCAGCAGTTTACGAGACAGCCATGGAAACACCATATATTTT
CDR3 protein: CASSLRDSHGNTIYF

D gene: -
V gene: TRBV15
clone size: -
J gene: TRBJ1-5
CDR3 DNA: TGTGCCACCAGCAGAGATGTTAGCAATCAGCCCCAGCATTTT
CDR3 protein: CATSRDVSNQPQHF